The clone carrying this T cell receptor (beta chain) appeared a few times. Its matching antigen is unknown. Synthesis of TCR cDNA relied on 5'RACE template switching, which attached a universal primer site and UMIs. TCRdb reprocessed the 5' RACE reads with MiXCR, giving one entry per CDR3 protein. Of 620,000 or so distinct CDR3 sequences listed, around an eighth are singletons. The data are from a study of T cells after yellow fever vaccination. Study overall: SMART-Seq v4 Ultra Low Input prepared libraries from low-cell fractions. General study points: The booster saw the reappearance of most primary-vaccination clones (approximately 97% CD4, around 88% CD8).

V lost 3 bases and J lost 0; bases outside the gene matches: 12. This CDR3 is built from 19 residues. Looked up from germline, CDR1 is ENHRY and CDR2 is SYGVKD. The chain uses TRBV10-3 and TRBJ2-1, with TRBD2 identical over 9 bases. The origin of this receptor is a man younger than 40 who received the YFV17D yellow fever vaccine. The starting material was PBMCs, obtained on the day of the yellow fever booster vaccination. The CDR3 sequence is CAISDESVSGSSSYNEQFF. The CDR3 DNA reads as TGTGCCATCAGTGACGAGTCCGTTAGCGGGAGTAGCTCCTACAATGAGCAGTTCTTC.